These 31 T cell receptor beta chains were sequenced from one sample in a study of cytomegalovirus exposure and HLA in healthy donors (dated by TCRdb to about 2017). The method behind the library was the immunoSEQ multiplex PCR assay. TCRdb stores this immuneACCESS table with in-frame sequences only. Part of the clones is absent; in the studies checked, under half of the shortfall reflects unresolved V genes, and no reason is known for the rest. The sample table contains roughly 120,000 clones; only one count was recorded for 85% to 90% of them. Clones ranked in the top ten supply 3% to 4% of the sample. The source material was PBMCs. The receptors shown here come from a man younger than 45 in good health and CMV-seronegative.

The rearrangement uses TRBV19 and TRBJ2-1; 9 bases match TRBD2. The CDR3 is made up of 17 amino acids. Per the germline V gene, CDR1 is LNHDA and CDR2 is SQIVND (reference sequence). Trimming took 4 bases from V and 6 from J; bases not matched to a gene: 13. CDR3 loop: CASSKMASGVGGNEQFF. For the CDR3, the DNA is TGTGCCAGTAGTAAAATGGCTAGCGGGGTGGGAGGCAATGAGCAGTTCTTC.

The CDR3 here is CASSQDATGRELNTEAFF. DNA of the CDR3: TGCGCCAGCAGCCAAGATGCGACAGGCAGGGAGCTGAACACTGAAGCTTTCTTT. This rearrangement joins TRBV4-3 to TRBJ1-1; D may be TRBD1 (6 bases). Trimming stripped 0 bases from V and 0 bases from J, with 17 bases between. Germline lookup yields CDR1 LGHNA and CDR2 YSLEER. There are 18 residues in the CDR3.

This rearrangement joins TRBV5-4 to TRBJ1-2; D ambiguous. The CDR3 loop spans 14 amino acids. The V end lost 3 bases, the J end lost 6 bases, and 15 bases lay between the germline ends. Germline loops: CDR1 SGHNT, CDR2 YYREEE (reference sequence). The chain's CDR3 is CASSSSGVVNGYTF. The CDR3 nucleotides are TGTGCCAGCAGCTCCTCCGGAGTAGTTAATGGCTACACCTTC.

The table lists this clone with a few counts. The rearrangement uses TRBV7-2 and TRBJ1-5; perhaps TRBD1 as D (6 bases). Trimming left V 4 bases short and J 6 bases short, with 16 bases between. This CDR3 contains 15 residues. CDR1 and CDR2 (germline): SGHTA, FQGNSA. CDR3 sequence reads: CASSSYPQGGQPQHF. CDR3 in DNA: TGTGCCAGCAGCTCCTATCCACAGGGCGGTCAGCCCCAGCATTTT.

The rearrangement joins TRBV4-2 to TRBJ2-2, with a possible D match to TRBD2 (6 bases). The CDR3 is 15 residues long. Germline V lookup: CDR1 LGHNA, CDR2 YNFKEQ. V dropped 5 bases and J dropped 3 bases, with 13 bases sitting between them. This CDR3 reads CASSDWRVDTGELFF. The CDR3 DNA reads TGTGCCAGCAGCGACTGGAGGGTAGACACCGGGGAGCTGTTTTTT.

CDR3 nucleotides: TGCGCCAGCAGCTTGGACAGGGCGAGTCAGCCCCAGCATTTT. Translation gives CASSLDRASQPQHF. The chain uses TRBV5-1 and TRBJ1-5; maybe TRBD1 (6 bases). The CDR3 runs to 14 residues. Germline V gene sequence: CDR1 SGHRS, CDR2 YFSETQ. V was pared by 0 bases and J by 6 bases, with 10 bases between.

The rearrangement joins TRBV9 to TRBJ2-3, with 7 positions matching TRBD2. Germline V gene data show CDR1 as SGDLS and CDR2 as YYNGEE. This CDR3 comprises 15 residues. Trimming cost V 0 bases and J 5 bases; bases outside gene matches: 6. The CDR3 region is CASSVAGLPKDTQYF. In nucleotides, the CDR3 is TGTGCCAGCAGCGTAGCGGGACTACCTAAAGATACGCAGTATTTT.

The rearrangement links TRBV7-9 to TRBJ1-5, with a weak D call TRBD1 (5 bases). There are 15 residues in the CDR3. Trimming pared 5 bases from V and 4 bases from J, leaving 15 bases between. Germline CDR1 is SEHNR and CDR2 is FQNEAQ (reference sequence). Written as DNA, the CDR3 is TGTGCCAGCAGCCCAGTGCAATCAGGGAATCAGCCCCAGCATTTT. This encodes CASSPVQSGNQPQHF.

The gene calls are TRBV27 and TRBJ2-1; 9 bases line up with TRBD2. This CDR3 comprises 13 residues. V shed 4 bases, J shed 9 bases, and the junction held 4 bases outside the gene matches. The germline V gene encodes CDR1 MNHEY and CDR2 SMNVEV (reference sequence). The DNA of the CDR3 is TGTGCCAGCAGTTCAGCGGGGGGCAGTGAGCAGTTCTTC. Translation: CASSSAGGSEQFF.

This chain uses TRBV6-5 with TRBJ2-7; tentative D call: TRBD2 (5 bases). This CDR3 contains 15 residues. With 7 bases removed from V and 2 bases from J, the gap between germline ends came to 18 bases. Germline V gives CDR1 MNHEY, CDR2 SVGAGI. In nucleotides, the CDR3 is TGTGCCAGCACCCTGCTCGAGGTGACTACCTACGAGCAGTACTTC. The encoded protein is CASTLLEVTTYEQYF.

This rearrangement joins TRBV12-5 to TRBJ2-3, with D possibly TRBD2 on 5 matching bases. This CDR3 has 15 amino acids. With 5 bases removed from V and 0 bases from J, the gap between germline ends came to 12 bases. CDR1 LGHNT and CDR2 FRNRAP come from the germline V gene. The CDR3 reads CASGDEGTSTDTQYF. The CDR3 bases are TGTGCTAGTGGTGACGAGGGAACTAGCACAGATACGCAGTATTTT.

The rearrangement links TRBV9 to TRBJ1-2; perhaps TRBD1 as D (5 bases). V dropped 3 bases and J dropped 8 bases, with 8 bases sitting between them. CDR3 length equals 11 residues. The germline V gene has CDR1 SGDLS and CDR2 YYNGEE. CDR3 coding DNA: TGTGCCAGCAGCGCAGGGTACGGCTACACCTTC. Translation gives CASSAGYGYTF.

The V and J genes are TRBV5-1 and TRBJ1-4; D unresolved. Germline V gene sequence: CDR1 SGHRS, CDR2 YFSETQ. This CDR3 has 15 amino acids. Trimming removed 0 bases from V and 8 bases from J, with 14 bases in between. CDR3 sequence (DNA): TGCGCCAGCAGCTTGGCCGGTGATACGGGGGAAAAACTGTTTTTT. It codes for CASSLAGDTGEKLFF.

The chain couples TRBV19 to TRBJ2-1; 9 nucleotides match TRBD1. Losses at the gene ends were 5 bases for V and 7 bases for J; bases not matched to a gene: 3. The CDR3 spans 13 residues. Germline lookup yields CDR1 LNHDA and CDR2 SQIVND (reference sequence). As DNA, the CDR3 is TGTGCCAGTAGTCGACAGGGGGGGAATGAGCAGTTCTTC. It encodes CASSRQGGNEQFF. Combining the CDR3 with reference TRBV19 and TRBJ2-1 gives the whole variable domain DGGITQSPKYLFRKEGQNVTLSCEQNLNHDAMYWYRQDPGQGLRLIYYSQIVNDFQKGDIAEGYSVSREKKESFPLTVTSAQKNPTAFYLCASSRQGGNEQFFGPGTRLTVL.

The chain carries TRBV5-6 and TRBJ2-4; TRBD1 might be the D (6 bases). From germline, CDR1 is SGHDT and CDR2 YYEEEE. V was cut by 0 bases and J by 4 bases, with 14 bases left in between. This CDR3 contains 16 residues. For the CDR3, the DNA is TGTGCCAGCAGCTTGGCGGCAGGGGAACTAAAAAACATTCAGTACTTC. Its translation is CASSLAAGELKNIQYF. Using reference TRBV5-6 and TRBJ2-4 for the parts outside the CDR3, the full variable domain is DAGVTQSPTHLIKTRGQQVTLRCSPKSGHDTVSWYQQALGQGPQFIFQYYEEEERQRGNFPDRFSGHQFPNYSSELNVNALLLGDSALYLCASSLAAGELKNIQYFGAGTRLSVL.

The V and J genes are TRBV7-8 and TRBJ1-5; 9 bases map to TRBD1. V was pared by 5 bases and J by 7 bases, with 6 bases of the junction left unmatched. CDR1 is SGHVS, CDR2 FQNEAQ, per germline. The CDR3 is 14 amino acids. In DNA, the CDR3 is TGTGCCAGCAGCCAGGACAGGGGTCGACAGCCCCAGCATTTT. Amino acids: CASSQDRGRQPQHF.

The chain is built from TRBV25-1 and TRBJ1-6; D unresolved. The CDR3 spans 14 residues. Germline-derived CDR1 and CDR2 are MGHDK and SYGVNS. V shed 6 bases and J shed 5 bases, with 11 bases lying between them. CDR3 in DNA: TGTGCCAGCAGGGCCTCGTACAATAATTCACCCCTCCACTTT. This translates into CASRASYNNSPLHF. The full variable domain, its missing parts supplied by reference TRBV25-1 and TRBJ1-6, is EADIYQTPRYLVIGTGKKITLECSQTMGHDKMYWYQQDPGMELHLIHYSYGVNSTEKGDLSSESTVSRIRTEHFPLTLESARPSHTSQYLCASRASYNNSPLHFGNGTRLTVT.

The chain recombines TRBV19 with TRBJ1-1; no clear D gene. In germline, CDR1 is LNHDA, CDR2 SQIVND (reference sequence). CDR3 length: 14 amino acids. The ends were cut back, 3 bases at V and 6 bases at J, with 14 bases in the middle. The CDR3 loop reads CASSMRKSTPEAFF. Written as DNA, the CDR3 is TGTGCCAGTAGTATGCGGAAGAGCACGCCTGAAGCTTTCTTT.

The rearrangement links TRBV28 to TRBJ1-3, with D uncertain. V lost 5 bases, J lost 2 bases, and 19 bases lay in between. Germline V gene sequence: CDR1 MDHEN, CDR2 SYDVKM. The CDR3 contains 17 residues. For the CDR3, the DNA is TGTGCCAGCAGTCTAAGCTACCTCTCTAGTCCTGGAAACACCATATATTTT. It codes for CASSLSYLSSPGNTIYF.

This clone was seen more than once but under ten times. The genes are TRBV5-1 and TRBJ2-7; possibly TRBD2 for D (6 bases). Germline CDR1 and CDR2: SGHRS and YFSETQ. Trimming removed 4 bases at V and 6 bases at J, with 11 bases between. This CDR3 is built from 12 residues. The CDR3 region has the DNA TGCGCCAGCAGCCCAGGAGGGATCGAGCAGTACTTC. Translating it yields CASSPGGIEQYF.

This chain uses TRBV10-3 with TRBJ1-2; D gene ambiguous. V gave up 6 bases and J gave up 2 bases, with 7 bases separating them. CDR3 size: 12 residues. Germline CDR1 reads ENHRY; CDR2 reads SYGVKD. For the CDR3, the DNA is TGTGCCATCAGCGAGGGCAACTATGGCTACACCTTC. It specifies CAISEGNYGYTF.

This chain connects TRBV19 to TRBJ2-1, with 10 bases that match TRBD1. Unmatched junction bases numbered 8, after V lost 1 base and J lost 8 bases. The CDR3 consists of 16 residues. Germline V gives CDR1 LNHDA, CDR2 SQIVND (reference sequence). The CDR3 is CASSIGRDRGGDEQFF. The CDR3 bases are TGTGCCAGTAGTATAGGCCGGGACAGGGGAGGGGATGAGCAGTTCTTC. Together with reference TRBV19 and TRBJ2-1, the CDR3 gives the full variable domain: DGGITQSPKYLFRKEGQNVTLSCEQNLNHDAMYWYRQDPGQGLRLIYYSQIVNDFQKGDIAEGYSVSREKKESFPLTVTSAQKNPTAFYLCASSIGRDRGGDEQFFGPGTRLTVL.

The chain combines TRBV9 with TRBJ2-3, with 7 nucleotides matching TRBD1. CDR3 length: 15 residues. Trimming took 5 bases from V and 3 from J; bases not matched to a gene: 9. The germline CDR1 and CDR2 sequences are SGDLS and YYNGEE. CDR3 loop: CASRRDRAGTDTQYF. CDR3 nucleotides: TGTGCCAGCAGGCGAGACAGGGCAGGAACAGATACGCAGTATTTT.

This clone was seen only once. Written as DNA, the CDR3 is TGTGCCAGCTCACCACCGACTTCCTACGAGCAGTACTTC. The encoded protein is CASSPPTSYEQYF. The chain combines TRBV18 with TRBJ2-7; D call uncertain. In germline, CDR1 is KGHSH, CDR2 LQKENI. V gave up 0 bases and J gave up 1 base, with 4 bases separating them. The CDR3 runs to 13 residues.

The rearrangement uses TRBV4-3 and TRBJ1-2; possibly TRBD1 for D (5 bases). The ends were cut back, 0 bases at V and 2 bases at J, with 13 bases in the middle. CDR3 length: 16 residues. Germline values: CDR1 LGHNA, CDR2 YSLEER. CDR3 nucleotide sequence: TGCGCCAGCAGCCAAGATCGGAACAGGCTGAACTATGGCTACACCTTC. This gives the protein CASSQDRNRLNYGYTF.

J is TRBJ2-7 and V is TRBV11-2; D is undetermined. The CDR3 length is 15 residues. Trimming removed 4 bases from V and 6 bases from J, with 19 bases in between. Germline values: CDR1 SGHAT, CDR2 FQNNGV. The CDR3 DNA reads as TGTGCCAGCAGCTCCCCGGCACTGGTTTCGGGCGAGCAGTACTTC. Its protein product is CASSSPALVSGEQYF.

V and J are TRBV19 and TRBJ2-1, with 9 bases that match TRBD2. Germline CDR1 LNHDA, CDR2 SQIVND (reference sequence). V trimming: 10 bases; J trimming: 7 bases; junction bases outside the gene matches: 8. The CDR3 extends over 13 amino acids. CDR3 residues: CAIGGGGANEQFF. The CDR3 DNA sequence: TGTGCCATAGGAGGCGGGGGGGCGAATGAGCAGTTCTTC. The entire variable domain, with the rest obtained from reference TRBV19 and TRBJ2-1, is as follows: DGGITQSPKYLFRKEGQNVTLSCEQNLNHDAMYWYRQDPGQGLRLIYYSQIVNDFQKGDIAEGYSVSREKKESFPLTVTSAQKNPTAFYLCAIGGGGANEQFFGPGTRLTVL.

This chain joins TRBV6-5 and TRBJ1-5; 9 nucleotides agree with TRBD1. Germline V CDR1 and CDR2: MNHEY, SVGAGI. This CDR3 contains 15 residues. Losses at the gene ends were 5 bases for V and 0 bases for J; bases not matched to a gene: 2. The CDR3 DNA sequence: TGTGCCAGCAGTAGGGACAGGGCTAGCAATCAGCCCCAGCATTTT. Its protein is CASSRDRASNQPQHF.

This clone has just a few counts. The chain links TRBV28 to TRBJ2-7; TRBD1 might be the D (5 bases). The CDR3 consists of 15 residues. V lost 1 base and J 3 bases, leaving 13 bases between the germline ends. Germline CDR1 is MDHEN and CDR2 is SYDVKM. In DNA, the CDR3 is TGTGCCAGCAGTTTATCGGGCAGGGCCCTCTACGAGCAGTACTTC. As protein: CASSLSGRALYEQYF.

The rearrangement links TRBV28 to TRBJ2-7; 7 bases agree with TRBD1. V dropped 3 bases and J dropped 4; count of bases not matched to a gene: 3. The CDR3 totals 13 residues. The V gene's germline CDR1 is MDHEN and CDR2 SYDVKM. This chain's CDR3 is CASSFRGQYEQYF. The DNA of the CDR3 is TGTGCCAGCAGTTTTCGGGGACAGTACGAGCAGTACTTC.

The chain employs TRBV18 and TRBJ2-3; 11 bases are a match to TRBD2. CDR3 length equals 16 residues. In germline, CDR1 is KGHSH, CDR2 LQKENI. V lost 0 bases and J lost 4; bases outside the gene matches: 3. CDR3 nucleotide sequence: TGTGCCAGCTCACCACCGTCTAGCGGGGGGCCAGATACGCAGTATTTT. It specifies CASSPPSSGGPDTQYF.